These 22 T cell receptor beta chains were sequenced from one sample in a study of shared clonotypes between healthy human individuals. Generated by immunoSEQ multiplex PCR, the TCRdb table keeps only in-frame clones and is missing some. The data show nearly 1,000,000 clones, over 75% seen once. Material for sequencing was memory CD4+ T cells sorted from blood. Subset indicated: CD45RA-negative fraction. These TCRs come from a man between 18 and 29 years old in good health.

This clone was seen just once. The same CDR3 can be traced to other DNA sequences in this sample. The chain combines TRBV6-1 with TRBJ1-6; D perhaps matches TRBD1 (5 bases). The CDR3 has 14 residues. Germline-derived CDR1 and CDR2 are MNHNS and SASEGT. Trimming removed 1 base at V and 9 bases at J, with 10 bases between. In DNA form, the CDR3 reads TGTGCCAGCAGTGAAGGGGGGTGGGGTTCACCCCTCCACTTT. It is translated as CASSEGGWGSPLHF.

There are a few counts of this clone. The chain combines TRBV10-3 with TRBJ2-1; the D is unclear. V lost 4 bases and J lost 4, with 2 bases in between. Germline values: CDR1 ENHRY, CDR2 SYGVKD. CDR3 size: 11 residues. In DNA, the CDR3 is TGTGCCATCAGTGCGTACAATGAGCAGTTCTTC. Translation: CAISAYNEQFF.

V is TRBV7-2 and J is TRBJ2-3; 7 bases fit TRBD2. This CDR3 is built from 16 residues. Trimming at V came to 1 base and at J to 3 bases, leaving 7 bases not matched to a gene. Germline values: CDR1 SGHTA, CDR2 FQGNSA. The CDR3 spells CASSLVPSGATDTQYF. Written as DNA, the CDR3 is TGTGCCAGCAGCTTAGTTCCCAGCGGGGCTACAGATACGCAGTATTTT.

The chain recombines TRBV27 with TRBJ2-5; tentatively, D is TRBD1 (6 bases). Germline CDR1 is MNHEY and CDR2 is SMNVEV (reference sequence). Trimming stripped 8 bases from V and 3 bases from J, with 16 bases between. This CDR3 is built from 14 residues. The CDR3 spells CASGYGTHKETQYF. In nucleotides, the CDR3 is TGTGCCAGCGGTTACGGGACACATAAAGAGACCCAGTACTTC.

V and J are TRBV28 and TRBJ1-5; 7 bases are shared with TRBD1. The CDR3 runs 16 residues. The V gene's germline CDR1 is MDHEN and CDR2 SYDVKM. V lost 4 bases to trimming and J lost 2 bases; unmatched junction nucleotides: 8. CDR3 sequence: CASSSGAGGRNQPQHF. In DNA, the CDR3 is TGTGCCAGCAGTTCCGGGGCAGGGGGTCGCAATCAGCCCCAGCATTTT.

This clone was counted a single time. The chain employs TRBV7-6 and TRBJ2-2; a possible D gene is TRBD2 (5 bases). Germline lookup yields CDR1 SGHVS and CDR2 FNYEAQ. The ends were cut back, 1 base at V and 0 bases at J, with 6 bases in the middle. This CDR3 spans 15 amino acids. CDR3 nucleotides: TGTGCCAGCAGCTTAGTGACTACGAACACCGGGGAGCTGTTTTTT. As protein: CASSLVTTNTGELFF.

The DNA for the CDR3 is TGTGCCAGCACCAACTATGGGCAGATGGGCTATGGCTACACCTTC. Translation: CASTNYGQMGYGYTF. This rearrangement joins TRBV5-6 to TRBJ1-2, with D uncertain. V was pared by 6 bases and J by 4 bases, with 19 bases between. Germline loops: CDR1 SGHDT, CDR2 YYEEEE. This CDR3 has 15 amino acids. The whole variable domain, filled in from reference TRBV5-6 and TRBJ1-2, reads DAGVTQSPTHLIKTRGQQVTLRCSPKSGHDTVSWYQQALGQGPQFIFQYYEEEERQRGNFPDRFSGHQFPNYSSELNVNALLLGDSALYLCASTNYGQMGYGYTFGSGTRLTVV.

This clone appeared a few times. The chain employs TRBV6-5 and TRBJ1-1, with D uncertain. Trimming shortened V by 4 bases and J by 5 bases, and 8 bases separated the two germline ends. CDR3 length: 12 amino acids. Germline CDR1 MNHEY, CDR2 SVGAGI. This CDR3 is CASSSVSTEAFF. The CDR3 DNA reads as TGTGCCAGCAGTTCCGTATCGACTGAAGCTTTCTTT.

V and J are TRBV19 and TRBJ1-3; D not certain. Between the trimmed V and J ends, which lost 5 bases and 0 bases, there was a span of 11 bases. CDR1 is LNHDA and CDR2 is SQIVND in the germline V gene (reference sequence). The CDR3 extends over 15 amino acids. CDR3 DNA sequence: TGTGCCAGTAGTGGACCGCGGAGCTCTGGAAACACCATATATTTT. Translated: CASSGPRSSGNTIYF.

J is TRBJ1-2 and V is TRBV28; D uncertain. The V gene lost 3 bases and the J gene lost 0 bases, with 5 bases spanning the gap. This CDR3 is 13 amino acids long. Germline-derived CDR1 and CDR2 are MDHEN and SYDVKM. The CDR3 bases are TGTGCCAGCAGTTTCGGGGCTAACTATGGCTACACCTTC. Protein sequence: CASSFGANYGYTF.

This clone has only one observation. The genes are TRBV2 and TRBJ1-2, with 8 bases fitting TRBD1. CDR1 is SNHLY, CDR2 FYNNEI, per germline. Trimming removed 5 bases from V and 2 bases from J; junction bases left unmatched: 4. This CDR3 has 14 amino acids. CDR3 sequence (DNA): TGTGCCAGCAGTCCGGGACAGGTCAACTATGGCTACACCTTC. Translating it yields CASSPGQVNYGYTF.

In nucleotides, the CDR3 is TGTGCCAGCAGTGAAGGAGCGGGGGGGATTTGGGAGACCCAGTACTTC. Amino acids: CASSEGAGGIWETQYF. The chain employs TRBV6-1 and TRBJ2-5; 10 positions match TRBD2. Germline V lookup: CDR1 MNHNS, CDR2 SASEGT. CDR3 length: 16 residues. V trimming: 1 base; J trimming: 5 bases; junction bases outside the gene matches: 7.

V is TRBV25-1 and J is TRBJ2-7; tentatively, D is TRBD1 (5 bases). The CDR3 covers 12 residues. V lost 5 bases, J lost 12 bases, and 17 bases lay in between. Germline CDR1 and CDR2: MGHDK and SYGVNS. The CDR3 region is CASSSGTGKGYF. CDR3 sequence (DNA): TGTGCCAGCAGTTCCGGAACAGGAAAGGGGTACTTC.

This clone occurred a few times. This chain links TRBV18 with TRBJ2-7, with TRBD1 identical over 7 bases. V lost 3 bases to trimming and J lost 6 bases; unmatched junction nucleotides: 2. The CDR3 is 12 residues long. Per germline, CDR1 KGHSH and CDR2 LQKENI. DNA of the CDR3: TGTGCCAGCTCACCGACAGGGCTCGAGCAGTACTTC. Its translation is CASSPTGLEQYF. Full variable domain (rest looked up from reference TRBV18 and TRBJ2-7): NAGVMQNPRHLVRRRGQEARLRCSPMKGHSHVYWYRQLPEEGLKFMVYLQKENIIDESGMPKERFSAEFPKEGPSILRIQQVVRGDSAAYFCASSPTGLEQYFGPGTRLTVT.

CDR3 amino acids: CASSPRTSGGADTQYF. CDR3 nucleotide sequence: TGTGCCAGCTCACCTAGGACTAGCGGTGGGGCAGATACGCAGTATTTT. The gene calls are TRBV18 and TRBJ2-3, with 10 bases lining up with TRBD2. Trimming at V came to 3 bases and at J to 4 bases, leaving 7 bases not matched to a gene. The CDR3 runs to 16 residues. Germline CDR1 KGHSH, CDR2 LQKENI. The full variable domain, in which reference TRBV18 and TRBJ2-3 provide the parts outside the CDR3, is NAGVMQNPRHLVRRRGQEARLRCSPMKGHSHVYWYRQLPEEGLKFMVYLQKENIIDESGMPKERFSAEFPKEGPSILRIQQVVRGDSAAYFCASSPRTSGGADTQYFGPGTRLTVL.

The V call is TRBV27, the J call TRBJ2-1; D may match TRBD1 or TRBD2 (5 bases each). CDR1 is MNHEY and CDR2 is SMNVEV in the germline V gene (reference sequence). The CDR3 consists of 13 residues. Trimming took off 2 bases at V and 14 bases at J, with 16 bases between the two ends. CDR3 region: CASSLTPGAGEFF. Written as DNA, the CDR3 is TGTGCCAGCAGTTTAACCCCCGGGGCTGGAGAGTTCTTC.

A remark on this clone: Other nucleotide sequences in the sample specify the same CDR3. The CDR3 nucleotides read TGTGCCAGCAGTAGACAGGGCCGAGGAACTGAAGCTTTCTTT. It codes for CASSRQGRGTEAFF. The gene calls are TRBV6-6 and TRBJ1-1, with TRBD1 matching 7 bases. This CDR3 has 14 residues. Trimming at V came to 5 bases and at J to 5 bases, leaving 8 bases not matched to a gene. Per germline, CDR1 MNHNY and CDR2 SVGAGI (reference sequence).

This clone occurred once. The V call is TRBV4-3, the J call TRBJ2-5; TRBD2 agrees at 9 bases. The CDR3 covers 16 residues. The germline V gene has CDR1 LGHNA and CDR2 YSLEER. After removal of 0 bases from V and 3 bases from J, the junction contained 5 bases not matched to a gene. CDR3 nucleotides: TGCGCCAGCAGCCAAGAAGGAGTAGCGGGAGAAGAGACCCAGTACTTC. Protein sequence: CASSQEGVAGEETQYF.

The chain employs TRBV5-1 and TRBJ1-4; the D is unclear. Germline CDR1 reads SGHRS; CDR2 reads YFSETQ. With 4 bases removed from V and 7 bases from J, the gap between germline ends came to 14 bases. The CDR3 consists of 14 residues. The CDR3 spells CASSLLEGGEKLFF. CDR3 bases: TGCGCCAGCAGCCTTTTAGAAGGCGGTGAAAAACTGTTTTTT.

The chain carries TRBV2 and TRBJ2-2; D gene ambiguous. Looked up from germline, CDR1 is SNHLY and CDR2 is FYNNEI. This CDR3 region has 16 residues. V shed 3 bases and J shed 1 base, with 12 bases lying between them. CDR3 in DNA: TGTGCCAGCAGTGAGTTAGGGTTGGTGAACACCGGGGAGCTGTTTTTT. Protein product: CASSELGLVNTGELFF.

CDR3 sequence reads: CASGRGGETQYF. Here the CDR3 DNA reads TGTGCCAGCGGACGAGGGGGAGAGACCCAGTACTTC. The genes are TRBV28 and TRBJ2-5; tentatively, D is TRBD1 (6 bases). The CDR3 runs to 12 residues. From germline, CDR1 is MDHEN and CDR2 SYDVKM. The V and J ends lost 8 bases and 4 bases respectively, with 11 bases between them.

This clone was counted between two and nine times. The same CDR3 also results from other DNA sequences found in this sample. V is TRBV27 and J is TRBJ1-2; weak D call: TRBD1 (5 bases). Trimming took off 2 bases at V and 2 bases at J, with 9 bases between the two ends. The CDR3 extends over 14 amino acids. The germline CDR1 and CDR2 sequences are MNHEY and SMNVEV (reference sequence). The CDR3 here is CASSLGQGNYGYTF. DNA of the CDR3: TGTGCCAGCAGTTTAGGGCAGGGAAACTATGGCTACACCTTC.